The present TCR beta chain was sequenced within a study of cytomegalovirus exposure and HLA in healthy donors. Notes on the study in general: Later on, an analysis found that several of the most significant clusters appeared to be linked to common viral pathogens, which included parvovirus B19. Rarity marked most TCR sequences, yet some public TCRs occurred in many donors. One later analysis reportedly identified an Asian-associated ancestry cluster that showed fewer N-insertions than the roughly 670-donor mean.

Primers included in the PCR were 60 Vbeta and 13 Jbeta primers. Only in-frame clones appear in the TCRdb table, and some are missing; sequencing was by immunoSEQ multiplex PCR. The sample holds about 120,000 clones, 50% to 75% seen once. The germline V gene has CDR1 SGDLS and CDR2 YYNGEE. Trimming stripped 2 bases from V and 1 base from J, with 9 bases between. This CDR3 is 15 amino acids long. Concerning this clone itself: Its antigen is currently unknown.

The J gene is TRBJ2-2, the V gene TRBV9; perhaps TRBD2 as D (6 bases). Material: PBMCs. The TCR sequence derives from a middle-aged woman in good health and CMV-seropositive. CDR3: CASSVGTQNTGELFF. DNA of the CDR3: TGTGCCAGCAGCGTCGGGACTCAGAACACCGGGGAGCTGTTTTTT.